The text below deals with one T cell receptor (beta chain). What it binds is unknown. This entry is derived from a study of read filtering for tumor transcriptome and immune sequencing. The study, taken as a whole, reports: This fraction held mixed bone marrow immune cells after CD138-negative sorting. Single-read clonotypes: 80% to 90% of IR-seq clonotypes (around 4% of reads), 74.6% of RNA-seq clonotypes (under 50% of reads).

This library used roughly 430 ng RNA and molecular barcoded adaptors spanning alpha/delta and beta/gamma chains. TCRdb reprocessed the reads via MiXCR and lists one record per CDR3 protein. This sample has roughly 67,000 distinct CDR3 sequences, with around 19% found just once. Looked up from germline, CDR1 is MGHRA and CDR2 is YSYEKL. This CDR3 is 13 amino acids long. Trimming removed 0 bases at V and 9 bases at J, with 9 bases between. The chain has TRBV4-1 and TRBJ1-5; D remains ambiguous. The sequenced sample was a population of CD138-negative cells sorted from bone marrow. This receptor was taken from a donor at least 40 years old with multiple myeloma. The CDR3 DNA sequence: TGCGCCAGCAGCCAAGAGTCCGGCCGGCCCCAGCATTTT. Its translation: CASSQESGRPQHF.